These 11 T cell receptor beta chains were all obtained from the same sample, sequenced in a study of cytomegalovirus exposure and HLA in healthy donors. A multiplex PCR was run with 60 Vbeta primers and 13 Jbeta primers. Data came from immunoSEQ multiplex PCR; TCRdb stores just in-frame clones and leaves some out. Among 210,000 or so clones, around nine tenths were seen once, and the ten largest hold more than 0.8%. The sequenced sample was PBMCs. The receptors originated from a woman between 18 and 30 years old in good health and CMV-seronegative.

The CDR3 nucleotides are TGTGCCAGCAGCTTTAGAGGGGGGGGTCAAGAGACCCAGTACTTC. This translates into CASSFRGGGQETQYF. The V gene is TRBV7-6, the J gene TRBJ2-5; perhaps TRBD2 as D (7 bases). Germline-derived CDR1 and CDR2 are SGHVS and FNYEAQ. This CDR3 contains 15 residues. V lost 3 bases to trimming and J lost 2 bases, with 13 bases between them.

For this clone: In the same sample, other DNA sequences code for this CDR3. This chain connects TRBV15 to TRBJ1-5; D is uncertain. This CDR3 comprises 13 residues. The ends were cut back, 0 bases at V and 4 bases at J, with 4 bases in the middle. Germline V gives CDR1 LNHNV, CDR2 YYDKDF (reference sequence). The CDR3 sequence: CATSRDLNQPQHF. In DNA form, the CDR3 reads TGTGCCACCAGCAGAGATCTAAATCAGCCCCAGCATTTT.

The chain uses TRBV6-1 and TRBJ2-1, with unresolved D. Trimming pared 5 bases from V and 5 bases from J, leaving 10 bases between. The CDR3 consists of 13 residues. Per germline, CDR1 MNHNS and CDR2 SASEGT. The CDR3 DNA reads TGTGCCAGCAGTCTAGGAAGAGACAATGAGCAGTTCTTC. Translating it yields CASSLGRDNEQFF.

V gene TRBV5-4 combines with J gene TRBJ2-1; 10 bases are a match to TRBD2. The CDR3 covers 16 residues. After removal of 4 bases from V and 5 bases from J, the junction contained 9 bases not matched to a gene. The V gene's germline CDR1 is SGHNT and CDR2 YYREEE (reference sequence). CDR3 in DNA: TGTGCCAGCAGCCCTCAAGGACTAGCGGAAAACAATGAGCAGTTCTTC. Residues: CASSPQGLAENNEQFF.

The chain has TRBV7-9 and TRBJ1-2; D may be TRBD1 (6 bases). V lost 5 bases and J lost 5, with 12 bases in between. Looked up from germline, CDR1 is SEHNR and CDR2 is FQNEAQ (reference sequence). The CDR3 is made up of 13 amino acids. The CDR3: CASSQQTGYGYTF. The CDR3 nucleotides read TGTGCCAGCAGCCAGCAGACAGGATATGGCTACACCTTC.

About this clone: One end of the junction does not line up with germline, which may come from a read error. The rearrangement uses TRBV9 and TRBJ2-5; D remains ambiguous. From germline, CDR1 is SGDLS and CDR2 YYNGEE. There are 13 residues in the CDR3. CDR3 DNA: TGTGCCAGCAGCGTGAAGCGAGAAGAGACCCTGTACTTC. Its protein is CASSVKREETLYF.

The genes are TRBV2 and TRBJ2-5; D ambiguous. Germline CDR1 and CDR2: SNHLY and FYNNEI. Trimming shortened V by 2 bases and J by 1 base, and 8 bases separated the two germline ends. The CDR3 has 14 residues. For the CDR3, the DNA is TGTGCCAGCAGTGAATTTGACATCCAAGAGACCCAGTACTTC. Amino acid sequence: CASSEFDIQETQYF.

CDR3 loop: CASSVGQIFGELFF. The CDR3 DNA follows: TGTGCCAGCAGCGTCGGACAGATTTTCGGGGAGCTGTTTTTT. The chain employs TRBV9 and TRBJ2-2, with TRBD1 as a possible D gene (6 bases). Germline values: CDR1 SGDLS, CDR2 YYNGEE. CDR3 length equals 14 residues. Trimming removed 2 bases at V and 7 bases at J, with 12 bases between.

The chain recombines TRBV5-4 with TRBJ1-5; D might be TRBD1 (5 bases). The CDR3 contains 14 residues. V was pared by 1 base and J by 2 bases, with 7 bases between. Germline loops: CDR1 SGHNT, CDR2 YYREEE (reference sequence). The CDR3 reads CASSLWGGNQPQHF. The CDR3 DNA follows: TGTGCCAGCAGCTTGTGGGGGGGCAATCAGCCCCAGCATTTT.

V usage is TRBV13 and J usage is TRBJ2-5, with D hard to call. Per the germline V gene, CDR1 is PRHDT and CDR2 is FYEKMQ (reference sequence). V shed 2 bases and J shed 4 bases, with 11 bases lying between them. CDR3 size: 14 residues. CDR3 protein: CASSLRGASETQYF. DNA for the CDR3: TGTGCCAGCAGCTTACGCGGTGCGTCAGAGACCCAGTACTTC.

V and J are TRBV7-2 and TRBJ2-7; maybe TRBD2 (5 bases). This CDR3 is 15 amino acids long. The V end lost 5 bases, the J end lost 0 bases, and 14 bases lay between the germline ends. Per germline, CDR1 SGHTA and CDR2 FQGNSA. CDR3 loop: CASSQDALASYEQYF. In nucleotides, the CDR3 is TGTGCCAGCAGCCAGGATGCCCTAGCCTCCTACGAGCAGTACTTC.